A single sample is the source of the 22 T cell receptor beta chains below, sequenced in a study of regulatory T cells in long-lasting Graves disease. Time point noted: newly diagnosed GD, antithyroid drugs for less than 3 months. There was RNA extracted from PBMCs, and the TCR library was made from it. Arm-PCR with iRepertoire HTBI primers amplified the CDR3 regions for these TCR beta libraries. TCRdb called the multiplex PCR reads again in MiXCR, with one record for every CDR3 protein. Found here are about 210,000 distinct CDR3 sequences, around 19% of them singletons; the top ten hold approximately 12%. This same sample was also taken into another study, of T cells in Graves' hyperthyroidism and ophthalmopathy.

The material was peripheral blood mononuclear cells (PBMCs), obtained at new diagnosis, from a patient treated with antithyroid drugs. Receptors were obtained from a woman aged 30 to 39 with Graves disease.

This clonotype has more than one count but fewer than ten. A much more abundant neighbour one base away suggests this may be a read error. The J gene is TRBJ1-2, the V gene TRBV6-4; D possibly corresponds to TRBD1 (6 bases). The CDR3 loop spans 12 amino acids. The V gene lost 3 bases and the J gene lost 4 bases, with 6 bases spanning the gap. The germline CDR1 and CDR2 sequences are MRHNA and SNTAGT. The CDR3 loop is CASSEGGYGYTF. CDR3 sequence (DNA): TGTGCCAGCAGTGAAGGGGGCTATGGCTACACCTTC.

This clonotype was seen at least ten times. The chain uses TRBV28 and TRBJ2-7, with 11 positions matching TRBD1. Looked up from germline, CDR1 is MDHEN and CDR2 is SYDVKM. The CDR3 is 15 amino acids. With 6 bases clipped from V and 3 bases from J, the junction kept 7 bases outside the gene matches. Here the CDR3 DNA reads TGTGCCAGCAGCATAGGACAGGGGGCAGGCTACGAGCAGTACTTC. Residues: CASSIGQGAGYEQYF.

The sample holds one count of this clonotype. This chain links TRBV20-1 with TRBJ1-5; D gene unclear. The CDR3 covers 12 residues. Trimming left V 6 bases short and J 7 bases short, with 13 bases between. Per the germline V gene, CDR1 is DFQATT and CDR2 is SNEGSKA (reference sequence). CDR3: CSARSGRQPQHF. CDR3 DNA sequence: TGCAGTGCCCGGTCCGGGAGGCAGCCCCAGCATTTT.

The sample holds a few counts of this clonotype. V and J are TRBV3-1 and TRBJ1-1, with TRBD1 as a possible D gene (5 bases). V lost 0 bases to trimming and J lost 5 bases, with 16 bases between them. Germline CDR1 is LGHDT and CDR2 is YNNKEL (reference sequence). This CDR3 region has 16 residues. The CDR3 DNA is TGTGCCAGCAGCCAAGAACCTAGAGTCAAGGGGACTGAAGCTTTCTTT. Protein: CASSQEPRVKGTEAFF. Full variable domain (remainder filled in from reference TRBV3-1 and TRBJ1-1): DTAVSQTPKYLVTQMGNDKSIKCEQNLGHDTMYWYKQDSKKFLKIMFSYNNKELIINETVPNRFSPKSPDKAHLNLHINSLELGDSAVYFCASSQEPRVKGTEAFFGQGTRLTVV.

This clonotype was found many times. This sequence joins TRBV28 and TRBJ1-2, with TRBD1 matching 9 bases. Germline trimming cut 5 bases from V and 2 bases from J; bases unmatched to any gene: 12. This CDR3 comprises 17 residues. Per the germline V gene, CDR1 is MDHEN and CDR2 is SYDVKM. CDR3 bases: TGTGCCAGCAGTCCCGACAGGGGGGAAATCGAGAACTATGGCTACACCTTC. Protein: CASSPDRGEIENYGYTF.

This clonotype occurred many times. V and J are TRBV2 and TRBJ2-1, with D uncertain. Deletions cut 2 bases from V and 6 bases from J, with 8 bases between. CDR3 size: 13 residues. Germline loops: CDR1 SNHLY, CDR2 FYNNEI. CDR3 in DNA: TGTGCCAGCAGTGAACCCGGGTTCAATGAGCAGTTCTTC. Its translation is CASSEPGFNEQFF.

In regard to this clonotype: It may be a read error: a sequence one base away is much more abundant. The CDR3 does not end in the conserved phenylalanine or tryptophan, so this is likely a read error. It is unclear where the CDR3 begins or ends on the DNA, so no DNA is shown, and the CDR3 is as TCRdb lists it. The genes are TRBV3-1 and TRBJ2-1; TRBD1 is the table's D call, not checked against the DNA. Germline CDR1 and CDR2: LGHDT and YNNKEL (reference sequence). The CDR3 sequence runs 14 residues, both termini included. The CDR3 here is CASSPRDSAPTQYL.

In regard to this clonotype: One base away lies a much larger clone, so this may be a sequencing read error. The rearrangement uses TRBV30 and TRBJ2-2, with 7 bases fitting TRBD2. This CDR3 comprises 12 residues. Germline V gene lookup returns CDR1 GTSNPN and CDR2 SVGIG (reference sequence). The CDR3 nucleotides read TGTGCCTGGAGCGGGGGGACCGGGGAGCGGTTTTTT. Protein: CAWSGGTGERFF.

At least ten counts were recorded for this clonotype. The rearrangement links TRBV28 to TRBJ2-5; D not certain. The ends were cut back, 2 bases at V and 3 bases at J, with 7 bases in the middle. The CDR3 runs to 13 residues. Germline V gene sequence: CDR1 MDHEN, CDR2 SYDVKM. The CDR3 region is CASSLVLEETQYF. CDR3 bases: TGTGCCAGCAGTTTAGTCCTAGAAGAGACCCAGTACTTC.

This rearrangement joins TRBV6-2 or TRBV6-3 to TRBJ1-1; D is uncertain. The CDR3 sequence is 16 residues long. Germline CDR1 reads MNHEY; CDR2 reads SVGEGT. Trimming took off 0 bases at V and 4 bases at J, with 15 bases between the two ends. DNA for the CDR3: TGTGCCAGCAGTTACTCGGGAGGGCACGGTAGCACTGAAGCTTTCTTT. It specifies CASSYSGGHGSTEAFF.

This clonotype has ten or more counts. The chain uses TRBV30 and TRBJ1-1, with unresolved D. The CDR3 spans 13 residues. Germline CDR1 reads GTSNPN; CDR2 reads SVGIG (reference sequence). Trimming left V 4 bases short and J 4 bases short, with 13 bases between. The CDR3 nucleotides are TGTGCCTGGATGACCCGGAGGATCACTGAAGCTTTCTTT. Its translation is CAWMTRRITEAFF.

The chain employs TRBV20-1 and TRBJ2-3; 7 nucleotides match TRBD2. The CDR3 sequence is 16 residues long. After removal of 2 bases from V and 3 bases from J, the junction contained 11 bases not matched to a gene. Per germline, CDR1 DFQATT and CDR2 SNEGSKA (reference sequence). CDR3 amino acids: CSARSLAGWRTDTQYF. The CDR3 DNA follows: TGCAGTGCTAGATCATTAGCGGGTTGGAGGACAGATACGCAGTATTTT.

This clonotype was counted a few times. The genes are TRBV7-8 and TRBJ2-7; weak D call: TRBD2 (5 bases). Judging by the DNA end, TRBJ2-1 fits better; the J call may be wrong. Per the germline V gene, CDR1 is SGHVS and CDR2 is FQNEAQ. This CDR3 is built from 14 residues. The CDR3 spells CASSLAPSINEQFF. In nucleotides, the CDR3 is TGTGCCAGCAGCTTAGCGCCTAGCATAAATGAGCAGTTCTTC.

This clonotype has ten or more counts. The V gene is TRBV10-2, the J gene TRBJ1-2; D not certain. Per germline, CDR1 WSHSY and CDR2 SAAADI. V gave up 3 bases and J gave up 5 bases, with 16 bases separating them. The CDR3 covers 15 residues. This chain's CDR3 is CASSDRPLQPYGYTF. The CDR3 DNA follows: TGCGCCAGCAGTGATCGACCCCTTCAACCTTATGGCTACACCTTC.

This clonotype was detected once. For the CDR3, the DNA is TGTGCCAGCAGCCTGATAGCGGGGGGGCCCTACAATGAGCAGTTCTTC. Translation gives CASSLIAGGPYNEQFF. This rearrangement joins TRBV7-3 to TRBJ2-1; 11 positions match TRBD2. Germline-derived CDR1 and CDR2 are SGHTA and FQGTGA. With 5 bases clipped from V and 2 bases from J, the junction kept 5 bases outside the gene matches. CDR3 length equals 16 residues.

This clonotype has at least ten counts. The chain links TRBV20-1 to TRBJ1-3; 7 positions agree with TRBD1. Trimming took 6 bases from V and 0 from J; bases not matched to a gene: 11. Germline CDR1 reads DFQATT; CDR2 reads SNEGSKA (reference sequence). This CDR3 is built from 16 residues. The CDR3 region is CSAPDRASLSGNTIYF. CDR3 nucleotides: TGCAGTGCCCCCGACAGGGCATCTCTCTCTGGAAACACCATATATTTT.

This clonotype appeared many times. The chain recombines TRBV20-1 with TRBJ2-3; weak D call: TRBD2 (5 bases). V lost 5 bases and J 0 bases, leaving 18 bases between the germline ends. The germline V gene has CDR1 DFQATT and CDR2 SNEGSKA (reference sequence). CDR3 size: 16 residues. The CDR3 DNA follows: TGCAGTGCTGGCAGAGACTCTAGAGGGAGCACAGATACGCAGTATTTT. Its translation is CSAGRDSRGSTDTQYF.

This clonotype was recorded at least ten times. The rearrangement joins TRBV3-1 to TRBJ1-1; the D gene is possibly TRBD1 (5 bases). Trimming stripped 0 bases from V and 1 base from J, with 9 bases between. CDR3 length: 15 amino acids. CDR1 is LGHDT and CDR2 is YNNKEL in the germline V gene (reference sequence). CDR3 nucleotides: TGTGCCAGCAGCCAAGATTGGGGCCAGAACACTGAAGCTTTCTTT. It translates to CASSQDWGQNTEAFF.

This clonotype was seen a few times. Since a far larger clone is one base different, this is likely a read error. The rearrangement joins TRBV11-2 to TRBJ2-3; TRBD1 aligns across 8 bases. The J call may be mistaken, given a closer DNA end match to TRBJ2-7. The germline V gene encodes CDR1 SGHAT and CDR2 FQNNGV. The CDR3 length is 15 residues. CDR3 residues: CASSLGQGLLRQQYF. CDR3 DNA: TGTGCCAGCAGCTTAGGACAGGGGCTTTTGCGTCAGCAGTACTTC.

This clonotype was detected many times. The chain combines TRBV11-3 with TRBJ2-1; TRBD1 is a possible D gene (6 bases). Per germline, CDR1 SGHNT and CDR2 YENEEA. The CDR3 sequence is 15 residues long. Between the trimmed V and J ends, which lost 0 bases and 7 bases, there was a span of 13 bases. CDR3 in DNA: TGTGCCAGCAGCTTAGACAGGGGAACTACGAATGAGCAGTTCTTC. Protein product: CASSLDRGTTNEQFF.

Ten or more counts support this clonotype. The chain links TRBV5-1 to TRBJ2-3, with TRBD2 matching over 11 bases. The CDR3 is 14 amino acids. Trimming removed 0 bases from V and 6 bases from J; junction bases left unmatched: 0. CDR1 and CDR2 (germline): SGHRS, YFSETQ. DNA for the CDR3: TGCGCCAGCAGCTTGGTAGCGGGAGGGGATACGCAGTATTTT. This codes for CASSLVAGGDTQYF.

This clonotype was counted many times. The chain employs TRBV11-2 and TRBJ1-1; possible D gene TRBD1, 5 bases. CDR1 SGHAT and CDR2 FQNNGV come from the germline V gene. The CDR3 contains 15 residues. Trimming removed 0 bases from V and 4 bases from J, with 12 bases in between. The CDR3 coding sequence is TGTGCCAGCAGCTTAGATGGGGCCGGGCCCACTGAAGCTTTCTTT. This sequence encodes CASSLDGAGPTEAFF.